This TCR beta chain was sequenced in a study of Graves' ophthalmopathy and Graves' hyperthyroidism. TCR beta CDR3 amplification used RNA transcripts. The workflow started with a first-round RT-PCR run with HTBI primers and then moved on to a second-round multiplex PCR. MiXCR, applied by TCRdb to the multiplex PCR reads, yields one record per CDR3 protein. The sample includes a few hundred thousand distinct CDR3 sequences, roughly 17% of them seen just once. This clonotype was observed many times. The receptor was derived from an adult woman with stable Graves' hyperthyroidism. Sequencing used peripheral blood.

The CDR3 here is CASSLISATGNEQFF. The CDR3 coding sequence is TGTGCCAGCAGCTTAATAAGCGCCACAGGCAATGAGCAGTTCTTC. The chain uses TRBV7-6 and TRBJ2-1, with D maybe TRBD1 (5 bases). Trimming left V 2 bases short and J 6 bases short, with 14 bases between. CDR1 SGHVS and CDR2 FNYEAQ come from the germline V gene. The CDR3 runs 15 residues.